This T cell receptor beta chain was sequenced for a study of early T cells in non-severe SARS-CoV-2 infection. Turning to the study itself: With bulk RNA from unsorted whole blood as input, sequencing yielded unpaired chains.

This CDR3 has 15 amino acids. Germline lookup yields CDR1 MDHEN and CDR2 SYDVKM. V lost 8 bases to trimming and J lost 10 bases; unmatched junction nucleotides: 16. Overall study findings and caveats: Matching against VDJdb likely underestimated virus-specific expansions, favoring anti-spike CD8.

This clonotype has more than one count but fewer than ten. Its antigen is still unknown. Individual cDNA molecules were tagged with unique molecular identifiers. TCRdb recomputed calls from the 5' RACE reads with MiXCR, one row per CDR3 protein. The data contain 70,000 to 85,000 distinct CDR3 sequences, over 4% of them singletons. The sequenced sample was whole blood, obtained at baseline. This TCR was sampled from an adult who was a healthcare worker with PCR-confirmed SARS-CoV-2 infection or an uninfected control (not recorded which). The V and J genes are TRBV28 and TRBJ2-3; 9 bases fit TRBD2. For the CDR3, the DNA is TGTGCCAGCCGGGGGGGCCCTAGCGGGGACATGGCGCAGTATTTT. This sequence encodes CASRGGPSGDMAQYF.